This T cell receptor (beta chain) emerged from a study of Graves' ophthalmopathy and Graves' hyperthyroidism. PBMCs had their origin in fresh peripheral blood (approximately 10 ml). Study outcomes and limitations: Blood also held most thyroid clonotypes expanded above 0.001 frequency.

A word on this clonotype: The target antigen is unknown.

Germline V gene lookup returns CDR1 LGHNA and CDR2 YNFKEQ. The junction had 5 bases not matched to a gene; V was cut back by 4 bases and J by 2 bases. This CDR3 is 14 amino acids long. From RNA, the CDR3 regions of TCR beta chains were amplified and sequenced. HTBI-primed RT-PCR formed the first round, and a multiplex PCR formed the second. TCRdb reprocessed the multiplex PCR reads with MiXCR, giving one entry per CDR3 protein. The sample consists of hundreds of thousands of distinct CDR3 sequences, about 21% of them appearing once. Sequencing used peripheral blood. This clonotype was obtained from a woman aged 18-29 years with stable Graves' hyperthyroidism. This rearrangement joins TRBV4-2 to TRBJ2-7, with 7 positions matching TRBD1. CDR3 nucleotide sequence: TGTGCCAGCAGCCGGGGGACAGTAGCCTACGAGCAGTACTTC. It yields the protein CASSRGTVAYEQYF.